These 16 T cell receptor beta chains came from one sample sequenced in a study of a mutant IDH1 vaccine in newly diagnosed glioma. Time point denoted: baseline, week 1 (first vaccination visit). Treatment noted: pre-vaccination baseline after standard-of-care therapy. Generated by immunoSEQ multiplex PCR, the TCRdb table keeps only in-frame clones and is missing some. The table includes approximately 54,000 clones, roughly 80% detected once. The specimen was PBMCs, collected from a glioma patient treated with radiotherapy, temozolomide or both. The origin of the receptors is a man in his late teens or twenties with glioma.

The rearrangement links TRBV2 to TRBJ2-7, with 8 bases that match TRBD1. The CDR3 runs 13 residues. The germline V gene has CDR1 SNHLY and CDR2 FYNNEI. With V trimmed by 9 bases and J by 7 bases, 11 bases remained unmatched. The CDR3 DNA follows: TGTGCCAGTGAGGGGACAGGATACCGGGAGCAGTACTTC. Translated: CASEGTGYREQYF. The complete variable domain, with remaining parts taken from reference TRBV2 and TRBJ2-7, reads EPEVTQTPSHQVTQMGQEVILRCVPISNHLYFYWYRQILGQKVEFLVSFYNNEISEKSEIFDDQFSVERPDGSNFTLKIRSTKLEDSAMYFCASEGTGYREQYFGPGTRLTVT.

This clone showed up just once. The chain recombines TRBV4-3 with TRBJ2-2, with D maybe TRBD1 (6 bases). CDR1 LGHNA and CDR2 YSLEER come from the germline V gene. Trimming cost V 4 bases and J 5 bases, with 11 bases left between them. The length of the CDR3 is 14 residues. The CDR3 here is CASSRGQLTGELFF. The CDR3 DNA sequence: TGCGCCAGCAGCCGTGGACAGCTTACCGGGGAGCTGTTTTTT.

The CDR3 DNA is TGCGCCAGCAGCCCCCTGGGGAGCTTTGCAACTAATGAAAAACTGTTTTTT. It codes for CASSPLGSFATNEKLFF. V usage is TRBV4-3 and J usage is TRBJ1-4; no clear D. The germline gives CDR1 LGHNA, CDR2 YSLEER. This CDR3 is 17 amino acids long. Trimming shortened V by 4 bases and J by 0 bases, and 15 bases separated the two germline ends.

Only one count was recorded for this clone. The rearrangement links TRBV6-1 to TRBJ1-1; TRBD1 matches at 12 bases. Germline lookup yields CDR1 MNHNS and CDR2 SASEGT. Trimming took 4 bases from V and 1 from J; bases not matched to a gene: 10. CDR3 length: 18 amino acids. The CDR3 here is CASSGDRGRVGWNTEAFF. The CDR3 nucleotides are TGTGCCAGCAGTGGGGACAGGGGGCGAGTGGGTTGGAACACTGAAGCTTTCTTT.

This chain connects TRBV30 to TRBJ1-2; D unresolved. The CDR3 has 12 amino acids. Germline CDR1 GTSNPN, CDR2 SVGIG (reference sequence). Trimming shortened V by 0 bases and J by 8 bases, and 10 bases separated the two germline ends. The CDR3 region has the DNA TGTGCCTGGAGTGTGTTAGCTGGAGGCTACACCTTC. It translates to CAWSVLAGGYTF.

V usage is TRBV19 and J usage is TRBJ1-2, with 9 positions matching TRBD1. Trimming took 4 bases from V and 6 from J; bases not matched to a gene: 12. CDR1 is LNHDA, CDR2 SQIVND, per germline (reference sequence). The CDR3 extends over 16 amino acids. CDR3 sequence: CASSKNTGTGMHGYTF. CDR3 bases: TGTGCCAGTAGTAAAAATACCGGGACAGGGATGCATGGCTACACCTTC.

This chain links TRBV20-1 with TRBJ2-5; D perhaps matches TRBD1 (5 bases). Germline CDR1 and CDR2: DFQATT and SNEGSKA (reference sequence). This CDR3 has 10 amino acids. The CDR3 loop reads CIPKGATQYF. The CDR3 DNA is TGCATCCCCAAAGGGGCGACCCAGTACTTC.

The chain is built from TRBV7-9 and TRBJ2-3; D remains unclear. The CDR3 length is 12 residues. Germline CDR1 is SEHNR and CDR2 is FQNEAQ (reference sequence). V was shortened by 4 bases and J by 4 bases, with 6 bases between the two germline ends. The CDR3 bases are TGTGCCAGCAGCTCCTTTGCAGATACGCAGTATTTT. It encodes CASSSFADTQYF.

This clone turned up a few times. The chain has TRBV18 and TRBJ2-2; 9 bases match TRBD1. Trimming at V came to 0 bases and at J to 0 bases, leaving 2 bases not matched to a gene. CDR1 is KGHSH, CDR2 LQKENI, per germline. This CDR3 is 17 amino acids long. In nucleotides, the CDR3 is TGTGCCAGCTCACCACCGGGGACAGGGACGAACACCGGGGAGCTGTTTTTT. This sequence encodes CASSPPGTGTNTGELFF.

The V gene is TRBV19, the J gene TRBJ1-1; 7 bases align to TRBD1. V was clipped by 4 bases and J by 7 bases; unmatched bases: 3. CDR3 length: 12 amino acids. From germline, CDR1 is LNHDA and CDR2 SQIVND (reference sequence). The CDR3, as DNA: TGTGCCAGTAGTAAGACAGGGATTGAAGCTTTCTTT. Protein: CASSKTGIEAFF.

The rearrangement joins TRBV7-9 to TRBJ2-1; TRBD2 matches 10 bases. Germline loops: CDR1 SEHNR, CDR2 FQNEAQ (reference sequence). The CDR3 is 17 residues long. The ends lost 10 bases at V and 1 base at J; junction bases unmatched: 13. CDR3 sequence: CAIHSGRSVGSYNEQFF. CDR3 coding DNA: TGTGCCATCCATAGCGGGAGGTCCGTCGGATCCTACAATGAGCAGTTCTTC.

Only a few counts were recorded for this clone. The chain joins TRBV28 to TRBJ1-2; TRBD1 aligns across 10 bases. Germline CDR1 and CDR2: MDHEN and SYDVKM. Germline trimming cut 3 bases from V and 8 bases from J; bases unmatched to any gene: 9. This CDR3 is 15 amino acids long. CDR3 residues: CASSFRSGQGKGYTF. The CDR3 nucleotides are TGTGCCAGCAGTTTTCGGTCGGGACAGGGGAAAGGCTACACCTTC.

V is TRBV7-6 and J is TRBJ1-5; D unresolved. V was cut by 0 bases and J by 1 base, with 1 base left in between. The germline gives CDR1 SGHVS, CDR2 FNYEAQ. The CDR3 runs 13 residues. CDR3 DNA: TGTGCCAGCAGCTTAGCCAGCAATCAGCCCCAGCATTTT. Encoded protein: CASSLASNQPQHF.

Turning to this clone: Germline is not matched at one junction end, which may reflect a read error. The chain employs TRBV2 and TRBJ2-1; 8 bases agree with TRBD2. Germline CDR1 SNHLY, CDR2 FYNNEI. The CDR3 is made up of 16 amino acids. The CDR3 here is CASREAAGGSYNEQFF. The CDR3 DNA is TGTGCCAGCAGGGAAGCGGCGGGGGGTTCCTACAATGAGCAGTTCTTC.

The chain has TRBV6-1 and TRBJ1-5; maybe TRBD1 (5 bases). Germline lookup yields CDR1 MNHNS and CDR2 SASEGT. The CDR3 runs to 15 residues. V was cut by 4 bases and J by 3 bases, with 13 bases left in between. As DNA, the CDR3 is TGTGCCAGCAGTGGATGGGGACTTTACAATCAGCCCCAGCATTTT. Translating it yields CASSGWGLYNQPQHF.

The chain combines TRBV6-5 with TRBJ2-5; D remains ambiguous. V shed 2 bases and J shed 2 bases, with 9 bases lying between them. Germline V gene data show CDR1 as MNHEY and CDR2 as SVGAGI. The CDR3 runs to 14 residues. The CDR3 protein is CASSYGSFQETQYF. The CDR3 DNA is TGTGCCAGCAGTTACGGCAGTTTTCAAGAGACCCAGTACTTC.